This TCR beta chain originates from a study of blood T cell repertoires in COVID-19. Study-wide context: Acute-phase and convalescent COVID-19 samples originated in the United States, Italy and Spain. T cells, B-cell-depleted T cells, or PBMCs provided the cDNA or gDNA that served as material.

Per the original methods: Counts of nucleated cells, estimated from reference gene primer amplification, were obtained. The protocol was immunoSEQ multiplex PCR, while the TCRdb copy is restricted to in-frame clones and leaves out a portion. That table supplies the V and J calls and clone size; D and trimming were determined from the DNA. The table lists about 68,000 clones, 70% to 90% of them singletons. Looked up from germline, CDR1 is SGHTA and CDR2 is FQGTGA. After removal of 4 bases from V and 3 bases from J, the junction contained 7 bases not matched to a gene. This CDR3 is built from 17 residues.

The sequence was obtained from a woman aged 60-75 years with acute or convalescent COVID-19. The sample comprised peripheral blood. This chain uses TRBV7-3 with TRBJ2-2, with 11 bases identical to TRBD2. CDR3 protein: CASSSMGLAVDTGELFF. In DNA form, the CDR3 reads TGTGCCAGCAGCTCCATGGGACTAGCGGTAGACACCGGGGAGCTGTTTTTT.